This T cell receptor beta chain comes out of a study of blood T cell repertoires in COVID-19. Assay used: immunoSEQ multiplex PCR; TCRdb lists only in-frame clones, some missing. Counted here are around 270,000 clones, about 89% occurring once; the ten biggest clones make up about 4.6%. The CDR3 totals 13 residues. CDR1 and CDR2 from the germline V gene are MNHEY and SVGEGT. Between the trimmed V and J ends, which lost 2 bases and 4 bases, there was a span of 8 bases. The sequence was obtained from a man aged 40-49 years with acute or convalescent COVID-19. The genes are TRBV6-2 or TRBV6-3 and TRBJ1-1; D is unresolved. The specimen was peripheral blood. CDR3 sequence reads: CASSYGEGTEAFF. The DNA for the CDR3 is TGTGCCAGCAGTTACGGGGAGGGCACTGAAGCTTTCTTT.